A single sample is the source of the 8 T cell receptor beta chains below, sequenced in a study of blood T cell repertoires in COVID-19. This table comes from immunoSEQ multiplex PCR, and its TCRdb copy is limited to in-frame clones, with some not included. The table has some 32,000 clones, 80% to 90% seen once. The specimen was peripheral blood. The receptors come from a man in his 60s with active COVID-19.

The chain couples TRBV21-1 to TRBJ2-2; no check of the table's D call, TRBD1, against the DNA was made. TRBV21-1 is labeled a pseudogene. This CDR3 comprises 16 residues. The CDR3 sequence is CASSKAGQRDTGELFF. In DNA, the CDR3 is TGTGCCAGCAGCAAAGCGGGGCAGAGAGACACCGGGGAGCTGTTTTTT.

The chain employs TRBV6-5 and TRBJ2-5; the match to TRBD2 covers 8 bases. With 11 bases clipped from V and 11 bases from J, the junction kept 22 bases outside the gene matches. Per the germline V gene, CDR1 is MNHEY and CDR2 is SVGAGI. The CDR3 spans 15 residues. The CDR3 DNA reads TGTGCCGCGCTCGAGGGACGCGGGAGGCCAGGGCAACAGTACTTC. It specifies CAALEGRGRPGQQYF.

This clone was seen once. A read error may produce the germline difference seen at one junction end. The V gene is TRBV14, the J gene TRBJ1-2; tentatively, D is TRBD1 (5 bases). This CDR3 region has 15 residues. Germline CDR1 and CDR2: SGHDN and FVKESK. The DNA for the CDR3 is TGTGCCAACAGCCAAGTAATGGGGCCTAGGGGAGGCTACACCTTC. This sequence encodes CANSQVMGPRGGYTF.

A word on this clone: A read error may account for a junction end that differs from germline. The CDR3 sequence: CASMRGTDTQYF. The DNA for the CDR3 is TGTGCAAGCATGCGGGGCACAGATACGCAGTATTTT. This chain joins TRBV2 and TRBJ2-3, with D perhaps matching TRBD2 (5 bases). CDR3 length: 12 amino acids. Germline V gives CDR1 SNHLY, CDR2 FYNNEI.

The rearrangement uses TRBV3-1 (or the pseudogene TRBV3-2) and TRBJ2-3; 7 positions agree with TRBD2. The CDR3 spans 15 residues. The V gene end was trimmed by 1 base and the J gene end by 2 bases; junction bases not matched to a gene: 3. Per germline, CDR1 LGHDT and CDR2 YNNKEL (reference sequence). The CDR3 DNA reads TGTGCCAGCAGCCAAGGTGGGAGGGACACAGATACGCAGTATTTT. It codes for CASSQGGRDTDTQYF.

The chain links TRBV7-8 to TRBJ1-5, with TRBD1 as a possible D gene (6 bases). V was shortened by 0 bases and J by 3 bases, with 12 bases between the two germline ends. Germline lookup yields CDR1 SGHVS and CDR2 FQNEAQ. There are 16 residues in the CDR3. Here the CDR3 DNA reads TGTGCCAGCAGCTTAGCGGCCAGGGGCCTCAATCAGCCCCAGCATTTT. The encoded protein is CASSLAARGLNQPQHF.

This clone was counted only a few times. The genes are TRBV18 and TRBJ1-2; 10 bases align to TRBD1. CDR3 size: 16 residues. V gave up 1 base and J gave up 3 bases; unmatched junction bases: 5. Germline CDR1 is KGHSH and CDR2 is LQKENI. The CDR3 reads CASSPLGTGDHYGYTF. CDR3 sequence (DNA): TGTGCCAGCTCACCACTTGGGACAGGGGATCACTATGGCTACACCTTC.

V is TRBV5-4 and J is TRBJ2-1, with D maybe TRBD2 (5 bases). Looked up from germline, CDR1 is SGHNT and CDR2 is YYREEE (reference sequence). With 1 base removed from V and 0 bases from J, the gap between germline ends came to 8 bases. The CDR3 loop spans 15 amino acids. CDR3 sequence: CASSLSGGSYNEQFF. CDR3 nucleotides: TGTGCCAGCAGCTTGTCCGGAGGCTCCTACAATGAGCAGTTCTTC.